This T cell receptor (beta chain) was documented in a study of blood T cell repertoires in COVID-19. The ends lost 4 bases at V and 5 bases at J; junction bases unmatched: 7. The CDR3 contains 15 residues. CDR1 is SGHTA and CDR2 is FQGTGA in the germline V gene. Assay: immunoSEQ multiplex PCR; the TCRdb copy retains only in-frame clones and omits some. This table has roughly 250,000 clones, more than 65% appearing once. This clone was counted a few times. This clonotype originated in a man between 50 and 59 years old with active or convalescent COVID-19. This chain connects TRBV7-3 to TRBJ2-1; 8 bases are a match to TRBD1. The material sequenced was peripheral blood. The CDR3 loop reads CASSSRTGLNNEQFF. The DNA for the CDR3 is TGTGCCAGCAGCTCCCGGACAGGGCTCAACAATGAGCAGTTCTTC.